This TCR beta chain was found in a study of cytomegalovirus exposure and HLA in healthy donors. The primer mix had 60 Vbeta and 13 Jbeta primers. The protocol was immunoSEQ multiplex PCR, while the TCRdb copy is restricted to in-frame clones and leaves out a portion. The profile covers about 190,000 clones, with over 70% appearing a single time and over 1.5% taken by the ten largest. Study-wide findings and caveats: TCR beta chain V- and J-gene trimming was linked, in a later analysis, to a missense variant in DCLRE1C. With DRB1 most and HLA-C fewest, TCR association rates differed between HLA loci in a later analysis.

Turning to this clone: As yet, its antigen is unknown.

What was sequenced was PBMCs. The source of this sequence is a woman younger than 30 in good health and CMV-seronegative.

CDR3 loop: CASSVADRGTEAFF. In DNA, the CDR3 is TGTGCCAGCAGCGTAGCTGACAGGGGGACTGAAGCTTTCTTT. The chain recombines TRBV9 with TRBJ1-1; 9 bases map to TRBD1. Germline CDR1 is SGDLS and CDR2 is YYNGEE. Trimming at V came to 0 bases and at J to 5 bases, leaving 2 bases not matched to a gene. This CDR3 region has 14 residues.